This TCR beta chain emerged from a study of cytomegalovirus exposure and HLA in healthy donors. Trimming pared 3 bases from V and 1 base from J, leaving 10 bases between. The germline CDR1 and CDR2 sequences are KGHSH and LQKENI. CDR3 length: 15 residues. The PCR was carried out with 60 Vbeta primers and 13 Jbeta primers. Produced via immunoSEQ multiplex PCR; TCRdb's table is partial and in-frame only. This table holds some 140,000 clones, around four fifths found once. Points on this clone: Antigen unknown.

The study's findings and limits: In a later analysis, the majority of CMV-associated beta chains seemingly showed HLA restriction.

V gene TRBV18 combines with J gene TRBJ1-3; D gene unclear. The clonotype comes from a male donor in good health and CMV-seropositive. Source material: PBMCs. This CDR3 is CASSPRTGSGNTIYF. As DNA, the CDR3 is TGTGCCAGCTCACCCCGGACTGGATCTGGAAACACCATATATTTT.